Here is one T cell receptor (beta chain) with its context. The antigen is unknown. Generated by immunoSEQ multiplex PCR, the TCRdb table keeps only in-frame clones and is missing some. Of more than 200,000 clones listed, 90% are singletons. CDR3 length equals 14 residues. Germline CDR1 reads MDHEN; CDR2 reads SYDVKM. The V gene end was trimmed by 5 bases and the J gene end by 3 bases; junction bases not matched to a gene: 6. The sample originates from a study of cytomegalovirus exposure and HLA in healthy donors. General study findings and limits: Cytomegalovirus-associated TCR beta chains were listed, numbering 150 to 200. In the 130 or so validation repertoires, about 94% of cluster scores exceeded 0, per a later analysis.

Sequencing input: PBMCs. The origin of this receptor is a woman aged 25 to 45 in good health and CMV-seronegative. V usage is TRBV28 and J usage is TRBJ2-7; 8 nucleotides line up with TRBD1. The CDR3: CASSPSGTGYEQYF. The DNA of the CDR3 is TGTGCCAGCAGTCCCTCCGGGACAGGCTACGAGCAGTACTTC.